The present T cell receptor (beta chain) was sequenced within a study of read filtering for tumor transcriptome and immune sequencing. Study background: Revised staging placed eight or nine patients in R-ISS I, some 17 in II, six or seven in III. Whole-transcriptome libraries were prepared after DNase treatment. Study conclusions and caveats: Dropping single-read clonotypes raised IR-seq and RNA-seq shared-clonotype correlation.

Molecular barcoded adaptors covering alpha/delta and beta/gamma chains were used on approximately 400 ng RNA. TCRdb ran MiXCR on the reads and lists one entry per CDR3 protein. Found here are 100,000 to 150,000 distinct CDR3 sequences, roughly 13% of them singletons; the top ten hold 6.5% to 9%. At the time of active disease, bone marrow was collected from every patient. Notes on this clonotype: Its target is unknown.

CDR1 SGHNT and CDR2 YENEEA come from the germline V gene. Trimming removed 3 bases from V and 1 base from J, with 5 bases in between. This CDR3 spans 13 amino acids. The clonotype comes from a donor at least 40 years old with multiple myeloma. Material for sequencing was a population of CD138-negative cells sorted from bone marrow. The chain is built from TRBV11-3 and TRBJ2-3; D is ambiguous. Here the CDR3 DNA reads TGTGCCAGCAGCTTCGTCCGCACAGATACGCAGTATTTT. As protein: CASSFVRTDTQYF.